Following are 8 T cell receptor beta chains from one sample sequenced in a study of identical twins. MiXCR, applied by TCRdb to the 5' RACE reads, yields one record per CDR3 protein. The table shows a few hundred thousand distinct CDR3 sequences, with roughly 10% occurring only once. The material sequenced was naive T cells sorted from blood. Every receptor here comes from a woman aged 50 to 60 in good health.

This clonotype was counted ten times or more. This chain uses TRBV21-1 with TRBJ1-4; TRBD1 was called by the table and not checked on the DNA. TRBV21-1 is recorded as a pseudogene. The CDR3 extends over 16 amino acids. This chain's CDR3 is CATPHPPGTPREKLFF. The CDR3 coding sequence is TGTGCCACCCCACATCCCCCAGGGACCCCGAGAGAAAAACTGTTTTTT.

This clonotype was observed a few times. The CDR3 DNA is TGTGCCAGCAGTGGGAGGGGGGGCTATGGCTACACCTTC. This translates into CASSGRGGYGYTF. This chain connects TRBV12-3 or TRBV12-4 to TRBJ1-2; a weak D match, TRBD1 (6 bases). V lost 5 bases and J lost 4, with 11 bases in between. The CDR3 sequence is 13 residues long.

At least ten counts were recorded for this clonotype. The rearrangement links TRBV5-1 to TRBJ1-1; D uncertain. The CDR3 is 12 residues long. V shed 4 bases and J shed 10 bases, with 14 bases lying between them. From germline, CDR1 is SGHRS and CDR2 YFSETQ. CDR3 in amino acids: CASSQSSKGAFF. In DNA, the CDR3 is TGCGCCAGCAGCCAAAGCTCCAAGGGAGCTTTCTTT.

This clonotype was detected a few times. At one of its ends the junction is not consistent with the germline gene, which may arise from a read error. The chain joins TRBV5-8 to TRBJ2-1; D call uncertain. Germline CDR1 SGHTS, CDR2 YDEGEE. This CDR3 has 8 amino acids. Here the CDR3 reads CASSLVYF. The CDR3 coding sequence is TGTGCCAGCAGCCTTGTCTACTTC.

The chain carries TRBV19 and TRBJ1-1, with 7 bases that match TRBD1. Trimming removed 5 bases from V and 7 bases from J; junction bases left unmatched: 7. The CDR3 is made up of 13 amino acids. CDR1 is LNHDA, CDR2 SQIVND, per germline (reference sequence). CDR3 in amino acids: CASSATGRSEAFF. The CDR3 DNA reads TGTGCCAGTAGTGCGACAGGGCGGAGTGAAGCTTTCTTT.

This clonotype has a handful of counts. The V call is TRBV10-3, the J call TRBJ1-2; TRBD1 might be the D (5 bases). Trimming took 6 bases from V and 7 from J, leaving 15 bases between them. The CDR3 spans 13 residues. Germline CDR1 reads ENHRY; CDR2 reads SYGVKD. The CDR3: CAIRPKDTSGYTF. The CDR3 region has the DNA TGTGCCATCAGACCCAAGGACACGTCTGGCTACACCTTC.

This chain links TRBV18 with TRBJ1-2; TRBD1 matches at 7 bases. Germline V gives CDR1 KGHSH, CDR2 LQKENI. V shed 5 bases and J 3 bases; nucleotides not matched to a gene: 3. The CDR3 consists of 13 residues. The chain's CDR3 is CASSATGDYGYTF. The DNA for the CDR3 is TGTGCCAGCTCAGCCACAGGGGACTATGGCTACACCTTC.

A remark on this clonotype: The final CDR3 position lacks the conserved phenylalanine or tryptophan, pointing to a likely read error. The DNA is left out, because the CDR3 cannot be placed on it with certainty; the CDR3 is given as TCRdb lists it. This chain uses TRBV9 with TRBJ2-5; the table gives TRBD1 as D, unverified against the DNA. The CDR3 numbers 12 amino acids, ends counted. Looked up from germline, CDR1 is SGDLS and CDR2 is YYNGEE. The CDR3 reads CASSARDRVKGI.